The entry that follows covers one TCR beta chain sequence. The source of the sample is a study of CD8+ T cells in alopecia areata. CDR3 length equals 14 residues. V lost 5 bases to trimming and J lost 1 base, with 12 bases between them. CDR1 and CDR2 from the germline V gene are LNHNV and YYDKDF (reference sequence). As the sequencing template, cDNA was produced by extracting RNA and reverse transcribing it. Assay used: immunoSEQ multiplex PCR; TCRdb lists only in-frame clones, some missing. In the table there are approximately 63,000 clones, under 75% of which are singletons. The sequencing here drew on CD8+ T cells sorted from blood, taken at week 0. This sequence was found in a human donor with alopecia areata. The rearrangement links TRBV15 to TRBJ2-7; perhaps TRBD1 as D (5 bases). The DNA for the CDR3 is TGTGCCACCAGCGGTACACAGGAATCCTACGAGCAGTACTTC. Its translation is CATSGTQESYEQYF.